These 9 T cell receptor beta chains came from one sample sequenced in a study of blood T cells in healthy people across ages. A second PCR, run for roughly 7 to 11 cycles, used a sample-barcoded 5' primer plus a J-beta primer mix. TCRdb independently ran MiXCR on the 5' RACE reads; one entry per CDR3 protein. The sample yields hundreds of thousands of distinct CDR3 sequences, over 45% seen once. Sequencing was performed on blood. All receptors come from a man under 40 in good health.

This clonotype has just a few counts. V gene TRBV7-8 combines with J gene TRBJ2-7, with no clear D. The CDR3 has 14 residues. From germline, CDR1 is SGHVS and CDR2 FQNEAQ. V was trimmed by 5 bases and J by 2 bases, leaving 13 bases between them. CDR3 bases: TGTGCCAGCAGCAAAAGAGGTGGAGCCTACGAGCAGTACTTC. Amino acids: CASSKRGGAYEQYF.

This chain links TRBV29-1 with TRBJ2-3; D call uncertain. Trimming took 2 bases from V and 6 from J, leaving 6 bases between them. The CDR3 consists of 11 residues. Germline loops: CDR1 SQVTM, CDR2 ANQGSEA. CDR3 nucleotide sequence: TGCAGCGTTGAACGCTCTGATACGCAGTATTTT. As protein: CSVERSDTQYF.

CDR3 sequence: CASSPTSGRATSRGQFF. DNA of the CDR3: TGTGCCAGCTCACCAACAAGCGGGAGGGCCACCTCCAGGGGGCAGTTCTTC. The rearrangement joins TRBV18 to TRBJ2-1; 10 bases are a match to TRBD2. This CDR3 is built from 17 residues. CDR1 is KGHSH and CDR2 is LQKENI in the germline V gene. Losses at the gene ends were 2 bases for V and 12 bases for J; bases not matched to a gene: 16.

The chain has TRBV7-2 and TRBJ1-5, with a possible D match to TRBD1 (6 bases). Between the trimmed V and J ends, which lost 5 bases and 1 base, there was a span of 12 bases. Germline assignment: CDR1 SGHTA and CDR2 FQGNSA. The length of the CDR3 is 15 residues. The CDR3 DNA reads TGTGCCAGCAGCCTACAACAGGGAAGCAATCAGCCCCAGCATTTT. Encoded protein: CASSLQQGSNQPQHF.

Ten or more counts support this clonotype. V gene TRBV20-1 combines with J gene TRBJ2-1; 7 nucleotides line up with TRBD2. Losses at the gene ends were 3 bases for V and 3 bases for J; bases not matched to a gene: 5. The germline V gene encodes CDR1 DFQATT and CDR2 SNEGSKA (reference sequence). The CDR3 is 14 residues long. CDR3 protein: CSARGLADYNEQFF. For the CDR3, the DNA is TGCAGTGCTAGGGGTCTAGCGGACTACAATGAGCAGTTCTTC.

The chain uses TRBV6-2 or TRBV6-3 and TRBJ2-7, with D possibly being TRBD1 (6 bases). The V end was cut by 6 bases, the J end by 0 bases, with 15 bases between. Germline lookup yields CDR1 MNHEY and CDR2 SVGEGT. The CDR3 runs to 15 residues. The CDR3 region is CASRRGTSSSYEQYF. The CDR3 DNA follows: TGTGCCAGCAGGCGAGGGACAAGCAGCTCCTACGAGCAGTACTTC.

Of note for this clonotype: A clone one base away is much larger, so this may be a read error. The V and J genes are TRBV12-3 or TRBV12-4 and TRBJ2-7; D unresolved. The CDR3 runs to 13 residues. V lost 4 bases and J lost 5, with 12 bases in between. CDR3 coding DNA: TGTGCCAGCAGTTGGGGTCCGACCGACGAGCAGTACTTC. This translates into CASSWGPTDEQYF.

The V and J genes are TRBV9 and TRBJ1-4; 11 positions match TRBD1. The CDR3 contains 18 residues. The junction had 10 bases not matched to a gene; V was cut back by 4 bases and J by 2 bases. Per germline, CDR1 SGDLS and CDR2 YYNGEE. The chain's CDR3 is CASSLASGTGGTNEKLFF. The DNA for the CDR3 is TGTGCCAGCAGCTTAGCCTCCGGGACAGGGGGTACTAATGAAAAACTGTTTTTT.

A single count supports this clonotype. The V call is TRBV4-1, the J call TRBJ2-1, with D perhaps matching TRBD2 (6 bases). The CDR3 runs 16 residues. Germline V CDR1 and CDR2: MGHRA, YSYEKL. V lost 0 bases and J 13 bases, leaving 22 bases between the germline ends. The CDR3 loop reads CASSQDRLADLGRQFF. As DNA, the CDR3 is TGCGCCAGCAGCCAAGATAGGTTAGCGGATTTGGGTCGACAGTTCTTC.